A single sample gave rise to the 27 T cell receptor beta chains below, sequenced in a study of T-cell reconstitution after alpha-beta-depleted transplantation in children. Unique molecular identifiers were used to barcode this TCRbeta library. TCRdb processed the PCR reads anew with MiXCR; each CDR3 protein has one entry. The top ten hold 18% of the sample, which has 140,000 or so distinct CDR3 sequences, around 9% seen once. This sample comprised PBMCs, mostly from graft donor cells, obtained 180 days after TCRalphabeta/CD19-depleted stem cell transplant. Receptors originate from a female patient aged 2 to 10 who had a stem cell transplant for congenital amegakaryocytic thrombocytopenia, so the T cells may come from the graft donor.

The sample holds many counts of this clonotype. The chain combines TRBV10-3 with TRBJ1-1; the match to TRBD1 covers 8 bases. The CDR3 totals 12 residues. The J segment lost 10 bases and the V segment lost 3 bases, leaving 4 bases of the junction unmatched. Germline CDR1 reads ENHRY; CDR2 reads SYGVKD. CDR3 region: CAISDWGQAAFF. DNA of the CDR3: TGTGCCATCAGTGATTGGGGACAGGCAGCTTTCTTT.

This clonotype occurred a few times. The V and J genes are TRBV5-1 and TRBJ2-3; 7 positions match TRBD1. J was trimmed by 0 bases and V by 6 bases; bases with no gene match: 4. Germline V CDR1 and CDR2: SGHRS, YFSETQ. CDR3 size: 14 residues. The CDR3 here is CASIPGQSTDTQYF. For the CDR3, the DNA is TGCGCCAGCATACCGGGACAGAGCACAGATACGCAGTATTTT.

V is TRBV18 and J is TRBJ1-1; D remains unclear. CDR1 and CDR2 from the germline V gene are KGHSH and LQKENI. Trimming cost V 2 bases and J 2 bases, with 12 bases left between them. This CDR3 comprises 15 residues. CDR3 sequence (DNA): TGTGCCAGCTCACCAGACCTCATACAAAACACTGAAGCTTTCTTT. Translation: CASSPDLIQNTEAFF.

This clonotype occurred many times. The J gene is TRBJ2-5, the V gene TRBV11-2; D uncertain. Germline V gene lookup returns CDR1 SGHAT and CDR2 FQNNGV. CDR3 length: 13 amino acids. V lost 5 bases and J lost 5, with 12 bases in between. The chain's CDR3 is CASSNHGRETQYF. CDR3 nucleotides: TGTGCCAGCAGCAACCACGGCCGGGAGACCCAGTACTTC.

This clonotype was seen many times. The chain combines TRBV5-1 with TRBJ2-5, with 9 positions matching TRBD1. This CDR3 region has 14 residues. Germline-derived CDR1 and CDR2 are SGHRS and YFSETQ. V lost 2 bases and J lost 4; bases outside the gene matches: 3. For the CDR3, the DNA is TGCGCCAGCAGCTTAACGGGACAGGGAGAGACCCAGTACTTC. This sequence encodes CASSLTGQGETQYF.

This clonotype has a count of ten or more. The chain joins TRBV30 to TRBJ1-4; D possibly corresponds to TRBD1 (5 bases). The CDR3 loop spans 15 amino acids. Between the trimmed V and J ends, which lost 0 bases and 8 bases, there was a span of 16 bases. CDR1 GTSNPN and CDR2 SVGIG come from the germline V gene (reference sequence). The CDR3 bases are TGTGCCTGGAGTGTCCTCTGGGGGGAGGGGGAAAAACTGTTTTTT. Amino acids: CAWSVLWGEGEKLFF.

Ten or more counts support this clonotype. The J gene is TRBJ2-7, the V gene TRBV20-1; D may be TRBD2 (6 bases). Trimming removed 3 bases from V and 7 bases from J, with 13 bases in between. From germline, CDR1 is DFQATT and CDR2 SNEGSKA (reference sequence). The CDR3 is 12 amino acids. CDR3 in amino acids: CSASGGAGEQYF. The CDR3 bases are TGCAGTGCTAGTGGAGGGGCAGGTGAGCAGTACTTC.

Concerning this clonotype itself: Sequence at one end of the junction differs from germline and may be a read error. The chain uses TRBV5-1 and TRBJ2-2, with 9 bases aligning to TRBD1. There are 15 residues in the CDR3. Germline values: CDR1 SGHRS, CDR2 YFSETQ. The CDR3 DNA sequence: TGCGCCAGCAGCTTAGGGACAGGGAACACCGGGCAGCTGTTTTTT. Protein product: CASSLGTGNTGQLFF. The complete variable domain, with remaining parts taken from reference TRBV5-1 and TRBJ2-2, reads KAGVTQTPRYLIKTRGQQVTLSCSPISGHRSVSWYQQTPGQGLQFLFEYFSETQRNKGNFPGRFSGRQFSNSRSEMNVSTLELGDSALYLCASSLGTGNTGQLFFGEGSRLTVL.

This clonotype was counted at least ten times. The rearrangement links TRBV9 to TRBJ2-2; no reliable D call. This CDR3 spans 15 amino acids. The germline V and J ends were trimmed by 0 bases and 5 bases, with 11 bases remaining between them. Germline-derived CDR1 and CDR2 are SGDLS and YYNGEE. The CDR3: CASSVAGSITGELFF. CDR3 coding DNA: TGTGCCAGCAGCGTAGCGGGCAGCATTACCGGGGAGCTGTTTTTT.

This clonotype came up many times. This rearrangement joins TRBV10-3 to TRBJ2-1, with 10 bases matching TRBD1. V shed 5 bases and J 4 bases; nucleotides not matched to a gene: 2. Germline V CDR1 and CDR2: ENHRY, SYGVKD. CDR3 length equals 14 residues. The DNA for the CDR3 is TGTGCCATCAGTCCGGGACAGGGGTACAATGAGCAGTTCTTC. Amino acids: CAISPGQGYNEQFF.

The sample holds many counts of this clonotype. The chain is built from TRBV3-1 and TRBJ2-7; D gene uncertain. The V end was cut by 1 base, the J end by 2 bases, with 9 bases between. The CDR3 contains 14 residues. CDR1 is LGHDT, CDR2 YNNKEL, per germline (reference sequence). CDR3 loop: CASSQGLGPYEQYF. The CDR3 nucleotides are TGTGCCAGCAGCCAAGGGTTGGGCCCCTACGAGCAGTACTTC.

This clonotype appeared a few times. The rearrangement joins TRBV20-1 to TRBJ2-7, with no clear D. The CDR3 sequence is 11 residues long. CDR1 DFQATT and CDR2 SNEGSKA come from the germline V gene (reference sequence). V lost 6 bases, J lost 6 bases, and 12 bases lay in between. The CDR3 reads CSAKDAVEQYF. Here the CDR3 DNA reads TGCAGTGCAAAGGACGCGGTCGAGCAGTACTTC.

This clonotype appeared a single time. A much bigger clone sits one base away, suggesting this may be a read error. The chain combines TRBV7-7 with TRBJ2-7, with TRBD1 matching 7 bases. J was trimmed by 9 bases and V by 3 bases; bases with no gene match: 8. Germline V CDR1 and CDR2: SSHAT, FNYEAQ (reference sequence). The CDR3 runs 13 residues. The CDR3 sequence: CASSFYRGSGQYF. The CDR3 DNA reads TGTGCCAGCAGCTTCTACAGGGGAAGCGGGCAGTACTTC.

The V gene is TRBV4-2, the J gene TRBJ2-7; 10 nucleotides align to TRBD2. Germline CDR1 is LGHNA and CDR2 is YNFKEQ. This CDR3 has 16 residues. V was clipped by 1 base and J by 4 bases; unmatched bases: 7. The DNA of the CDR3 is TGTGCCAGCAGCCAAGGTTCCAGCGGGAGGGGGTACGAGCAGTACTTC. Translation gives CASSQGSSGRGYEQYF.

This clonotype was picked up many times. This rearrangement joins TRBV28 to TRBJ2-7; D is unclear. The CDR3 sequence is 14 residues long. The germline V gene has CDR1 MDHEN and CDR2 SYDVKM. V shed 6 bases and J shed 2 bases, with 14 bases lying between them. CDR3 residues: CASSDTGPPYEQYF. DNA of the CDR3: TGTGCCAGCAGCGATACCGGGCCTCCCTACGAGCAGTACTTC.

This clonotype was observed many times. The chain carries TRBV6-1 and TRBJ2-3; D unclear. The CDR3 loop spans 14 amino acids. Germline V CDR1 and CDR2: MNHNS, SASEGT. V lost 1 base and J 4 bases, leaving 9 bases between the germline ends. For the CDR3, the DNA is TGTGCCAGCAGTGAAGGGGTTTTAGCAGATACGCAGTATTTT. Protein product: CASSEGVLADTQYF.

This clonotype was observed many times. The CDR3 coding sequence is TGCAGCGTAGGGACAGGCTCCTACGAGCAGTACTTC. It yields the protein CSVGTGSYEQYF. J is TRBJ2-7 and V is TRBV29-1; 8 nucleotides match TRBD1. CDR1 SQVTM and CDR2 ANQGSEA come from the germline V gene. Trimming at V came to 6 bases and at J to 0 bases, leaving 1 base not matched to a gene. The length of the CDR3 is 12 residues.

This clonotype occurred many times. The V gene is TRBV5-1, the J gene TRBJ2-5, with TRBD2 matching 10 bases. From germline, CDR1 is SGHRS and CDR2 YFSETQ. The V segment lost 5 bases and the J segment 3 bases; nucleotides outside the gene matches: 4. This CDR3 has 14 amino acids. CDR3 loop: CASREGTSEETQYF. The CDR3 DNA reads TGCGCCAGCAGAGAAGGGACTAGCGAAGAGACCCAGTACTTC.

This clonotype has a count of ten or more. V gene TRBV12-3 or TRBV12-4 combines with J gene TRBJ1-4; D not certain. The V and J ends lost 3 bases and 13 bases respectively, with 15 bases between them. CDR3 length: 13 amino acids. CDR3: CASSFSTTRTLFF. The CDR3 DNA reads TGTGCCAGCAGTTTTTCGACCACACGGACACTGTTTTTT.

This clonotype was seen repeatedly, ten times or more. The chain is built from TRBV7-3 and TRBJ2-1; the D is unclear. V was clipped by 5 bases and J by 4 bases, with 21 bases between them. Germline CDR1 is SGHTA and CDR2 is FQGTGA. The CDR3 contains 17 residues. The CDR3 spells CASSRKAGLVIYNEQFF. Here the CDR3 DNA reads TGTGCCAGCAGCCGAAAGGCCGGGTTGGTGATATACAATGAGCAGTTCTTC.

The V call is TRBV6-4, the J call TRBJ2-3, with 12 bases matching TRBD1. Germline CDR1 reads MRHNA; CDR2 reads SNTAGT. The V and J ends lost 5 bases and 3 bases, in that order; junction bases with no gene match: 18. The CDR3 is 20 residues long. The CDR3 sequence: CASSPGPGGRDRGRTDTQYF. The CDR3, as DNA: TGTGCCAGCAGTCCGGGTCCAGGGGGGCGGGACAGGGGGCGAACAGATACGCAGTATTTT.

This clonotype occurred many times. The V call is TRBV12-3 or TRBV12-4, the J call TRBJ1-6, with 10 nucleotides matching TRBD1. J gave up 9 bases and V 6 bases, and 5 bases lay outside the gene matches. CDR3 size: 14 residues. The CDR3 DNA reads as TGTGCCAGCAGGCCGGACAGGGGGGGTTCACCCCTCCACTTT. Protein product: CASRPDRGGSPLHF.

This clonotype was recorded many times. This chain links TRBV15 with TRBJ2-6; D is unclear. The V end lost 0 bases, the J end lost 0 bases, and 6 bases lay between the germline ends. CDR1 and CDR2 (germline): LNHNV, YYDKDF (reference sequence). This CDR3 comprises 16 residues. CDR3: CATSREGNSGANVLTF. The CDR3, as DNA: TGTGCCACCAGCAGAGAGGGGAACTCTGGGGCCAACGTCCTGACTTTC.

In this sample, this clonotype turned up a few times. The CDR3 loop reads CASSKLAGGYNEQFF. In nucleotides, the CDR3 is TGTGCCAGCAGCAAACTAGCGGGGGGTTACAATGAGCAGTTCTTC. The chain joins TRBV7-3 to TRBJ2-1; TRBD2 aligns across 12 bases. CDR1 is SGHTA and CDR2 is FQGTGA in the germline V gene. The CDR3 runs to 15 residues. Germline trimming cut 5 bases from V and 4 bases from J; bases unmatched to any gene: 3. Full variable domain (rest looked up from reference TRBV7-3 and TRBJ2-1): GAGVSQTPSNKVTEKGKYVELRCDPISGHTALYWYRQSLGQGPEFLIYFQGTGAADDSGLPNDRFFAVRPEGSVSTLKIQRTERGDSAVYLCASSKLAGGYNEQFFGPGTRLTVL.

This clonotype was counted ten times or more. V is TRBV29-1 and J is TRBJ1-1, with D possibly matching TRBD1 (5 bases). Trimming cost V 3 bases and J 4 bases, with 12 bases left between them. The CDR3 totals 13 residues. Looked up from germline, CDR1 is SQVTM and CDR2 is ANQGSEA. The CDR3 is CSVEGRAFTEAFF. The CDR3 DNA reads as TGCAGCGTTGAGGGCAGGGCTTTCACTGAAGCTTTCTTT.

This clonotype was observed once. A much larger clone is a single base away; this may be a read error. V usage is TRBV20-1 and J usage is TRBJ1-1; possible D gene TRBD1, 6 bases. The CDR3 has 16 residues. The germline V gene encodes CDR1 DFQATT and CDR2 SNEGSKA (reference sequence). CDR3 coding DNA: TGCTGTGCTAGAAGGAGAGTGGGGGGCGCGGGCACTGAAGCTTTCTTT. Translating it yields CCARRRVGGAGTEAFF.

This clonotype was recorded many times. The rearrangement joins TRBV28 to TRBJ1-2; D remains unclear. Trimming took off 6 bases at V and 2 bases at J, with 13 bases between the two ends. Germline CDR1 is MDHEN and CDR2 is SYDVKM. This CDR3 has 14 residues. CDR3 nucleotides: TGTGCCAGCAGCACAGACATTCTAAACTATGGCTACACCTTC. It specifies CASSTDILNYGYTF.